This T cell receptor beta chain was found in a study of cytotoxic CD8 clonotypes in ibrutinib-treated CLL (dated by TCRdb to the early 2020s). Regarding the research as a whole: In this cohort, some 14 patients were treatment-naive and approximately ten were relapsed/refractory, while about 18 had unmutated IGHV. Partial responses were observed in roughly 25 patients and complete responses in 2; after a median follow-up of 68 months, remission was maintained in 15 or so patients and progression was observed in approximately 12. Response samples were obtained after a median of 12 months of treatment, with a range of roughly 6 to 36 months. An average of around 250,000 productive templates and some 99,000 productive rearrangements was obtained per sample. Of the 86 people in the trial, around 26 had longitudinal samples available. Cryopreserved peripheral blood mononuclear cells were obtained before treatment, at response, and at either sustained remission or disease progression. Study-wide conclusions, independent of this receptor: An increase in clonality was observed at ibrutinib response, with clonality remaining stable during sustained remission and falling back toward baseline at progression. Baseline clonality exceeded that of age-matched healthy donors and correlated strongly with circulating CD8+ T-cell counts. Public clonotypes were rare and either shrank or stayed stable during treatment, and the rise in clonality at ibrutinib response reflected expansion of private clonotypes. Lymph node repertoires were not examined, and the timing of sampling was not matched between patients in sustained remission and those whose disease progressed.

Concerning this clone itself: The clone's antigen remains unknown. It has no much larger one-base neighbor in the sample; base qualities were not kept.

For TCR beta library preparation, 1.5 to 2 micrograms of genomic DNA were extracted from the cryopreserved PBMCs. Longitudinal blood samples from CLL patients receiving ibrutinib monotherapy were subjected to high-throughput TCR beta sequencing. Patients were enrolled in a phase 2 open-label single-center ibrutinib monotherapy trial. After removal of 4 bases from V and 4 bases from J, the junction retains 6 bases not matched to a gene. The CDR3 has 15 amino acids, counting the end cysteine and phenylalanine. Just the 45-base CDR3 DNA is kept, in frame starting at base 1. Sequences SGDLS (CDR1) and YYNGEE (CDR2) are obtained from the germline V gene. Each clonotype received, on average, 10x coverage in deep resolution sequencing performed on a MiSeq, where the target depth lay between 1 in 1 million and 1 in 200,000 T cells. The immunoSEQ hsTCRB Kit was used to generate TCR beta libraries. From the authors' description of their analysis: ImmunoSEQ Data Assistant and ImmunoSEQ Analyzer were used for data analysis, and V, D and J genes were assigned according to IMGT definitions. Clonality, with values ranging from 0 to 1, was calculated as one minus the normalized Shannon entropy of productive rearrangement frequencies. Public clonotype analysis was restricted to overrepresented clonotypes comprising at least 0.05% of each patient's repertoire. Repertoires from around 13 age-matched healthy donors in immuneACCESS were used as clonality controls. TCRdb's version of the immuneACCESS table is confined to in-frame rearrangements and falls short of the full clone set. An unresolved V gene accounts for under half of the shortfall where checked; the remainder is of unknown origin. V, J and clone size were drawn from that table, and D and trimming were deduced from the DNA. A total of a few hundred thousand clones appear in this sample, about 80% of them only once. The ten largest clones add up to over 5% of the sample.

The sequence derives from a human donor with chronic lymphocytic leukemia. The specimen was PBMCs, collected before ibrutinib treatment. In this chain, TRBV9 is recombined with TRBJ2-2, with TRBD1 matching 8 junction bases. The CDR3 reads CASSLIRGLTGELFF. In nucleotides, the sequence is TGTGCCAGCAGCCTCATCAGGGGGCTCACCGGGGAGCTGTTTTTT.